These T cell receptor beta chains were read from a single sample in a study of shared clonotypes between healthy human individuals. Method: immunoSEQ multiplex PCR; TCRdb's copy keeps in-frame clones and lacks some. Of 2 million to 2.5 million clones in the sample, 85% to 95% were seen once. The sample consisted of naive CD4+ T cells from PBMCs. The source is a man in his late teens or twenties in good health. Some clones in this sample may be carry-over from other donors' samples. CDR3s include the opening cysteine and the closing phenylalanine or tryptophan. D genes are given only for firm matches. Size values are once, few and many counts, or a class for expanded clones, and some rows have none.

V gene	D gene	clone size	J gene	CDR3 DNA	CDR3 protein
TRBV18	TRBD1	.	TRBJ1-2	TGTGCCAGCTCACAGGGACAGGCTAACTATGGCTACACCTTC	CASSQGQANYGYTF
TRBV9	.	.	TRBJ2-2	TGTGCCAGCAGCCCTGTTTCGGAGTACACCGGGGAGCTGTTTTTT	CASSPVSEYTGELFF
TRBV10-3	.	.	TRBJ1-1	TGTGCCATCAGTGAGTTTCGGGGCGACACTGAAGCTTTCTTT	CAISEFRGDTEAFF
TRBV28	.	.	TRBJ1-3	TGTGCCACCACCCCAACAGGGAAGTCAGGAAACACCATATATTTT	CATTPTGKSGNTIYF
TRBV7-3	.	.	TRBJ2-5	TGTGCCAGCAGCTCGGGAGAGACCCAGTACTTC	CASSSGETQYF
TRBV6-1	.	.	TRBJ1-6	TGTGCCAGCAGTGAAGAGGCGCCCTATTCACCCCTCCACTTT	CASSEEAPYSPLHF
TRBV7-7	.	.	TRBJ2-7	TGTGCCAGCAGCTACAGTTTAAATTACGAGCAGTACTTC	CASSYSLNYEQYF
TRBV15	.	.	TRBJ2-1	TGTGCCACCAGCACCTACAATGAGCAGTTCTTC	CATSTYNEQFF
TRBV28	.	.	TRBJ2-1	TGTGCCAGCAGTACCCGCAATGAGCAGTTCTTC	CASSTRNEQFF
TRBV19	.	.	TRBJ2-1	TGTGCCAGTAGTAGACGAGGCCAGCAGTTCTTC	CASSRRGQQFF
TRBV7-8	.	.	TRBJ2-1	TGTGCCAGCAGCCCCCCGCTCAATGAGCAGTTCTTC	CASSPPLNEQFF
TRBV11-1	.	.	TRBJ2-7	TGTGCCAGCAGCTATAGGACACCTTACGAGCAGTACTTC	CASSYRTPYEQYF
TRBV28	TRBD1	.	TRBJ1-6	TGTGCCAGCAGTTTGCCGACAGGGGCTTGGTCACCCCTCCACTTT	CASSLPTGAWSPLHF
TRBV5-3	.	.	TRBJ1-2	TGTGCCAGCAGTTCCCCCCTCTATGGCTACACCTTC	CASSSPLYGYTF
TRBV2	.	.	TRBJ2-3	TGTGCCAGCAGTGCCGGTCCTGGCGGTACGCAGTATTTT	CASSAGPGGTQYF
TRBV28	.	once	TRBJ1-2	TGTGCCAGCAGGGATACTAACTATGGCTACACCTTC	CASRDTNYGYTF
TRBV5-1	TRBD2	.	TRBJ2-1	TGCGCCAGCAGCTTGGTCCCTAGCGGGAGTCGGGATGAGCAGTTCTTC	CASSLVPSGSRDEQFF
TRBV28	TRBD2	.	TRBJ2-7	TGTGCCAGCCCCCCCCGGGCTAGCGGGAAGGGGCTAGGGGAGCAGTACTTC	CASPPRASGKGLGEQYF
TRBV18	.	.	TRBJ2-5	TGTGCCAGCTCGAGCGACCAGGGCGAGACCCAGTACTTC	CASSSDQGETQYF
TRBV21-1	.	.	TRBJ2-1	TGTGCCAGCAGCAGTAGGGGTGGACAGTACAATGAGCAGTTCTTC	CASSSRGGQYNEQFF
TRBV7-9	TRBD1	.	TRBJ2-5	TGTGCCAGCAGCTTAGAAAGGGTCAGGGGGCCGGCGGGCCAAGAGACCCAGTACTTC	CASSLERVRGPAGQETQYF
TRBV5-1	TRBD2	.	TRBJ2-7	TGCGCCAGCAGCTTGAATCCCCAGCGGGAGGCATACGAGCAGTACTTC	CASSLNPQREAYEQYF
TRBV4-2	TRBD2	.	TRBJ2-3	TGTGCCAGCAGCCAAATCCGAGGCGGGAGGGCGACAGATACGCAGTATTTT	CASSQIRGGRATDTQYF
TRBV4-3	.	.	TRBJ2-1	TGCGCCAGCAGCCTCATTAAGTCCCCCGAGCAGGGAAGTGAGCAGTTCTTC	CASSLIKSPEQGSEQFF
TRBV29-1	TRBD2	.	TRBJ2-7	TGCAGCGTTGTCAGTGGGACTAGCGGGCCTGTCGAGCAGTACTTC	CSVVSGTSGPVEQYF
TRBV4-1	.	.	TRBJ2-5	TGCGCCAGCAGCCAGTATCTATCAGGCATGCAAGAGACCCAGTACTTC	CASSQYLSGMQETQYF